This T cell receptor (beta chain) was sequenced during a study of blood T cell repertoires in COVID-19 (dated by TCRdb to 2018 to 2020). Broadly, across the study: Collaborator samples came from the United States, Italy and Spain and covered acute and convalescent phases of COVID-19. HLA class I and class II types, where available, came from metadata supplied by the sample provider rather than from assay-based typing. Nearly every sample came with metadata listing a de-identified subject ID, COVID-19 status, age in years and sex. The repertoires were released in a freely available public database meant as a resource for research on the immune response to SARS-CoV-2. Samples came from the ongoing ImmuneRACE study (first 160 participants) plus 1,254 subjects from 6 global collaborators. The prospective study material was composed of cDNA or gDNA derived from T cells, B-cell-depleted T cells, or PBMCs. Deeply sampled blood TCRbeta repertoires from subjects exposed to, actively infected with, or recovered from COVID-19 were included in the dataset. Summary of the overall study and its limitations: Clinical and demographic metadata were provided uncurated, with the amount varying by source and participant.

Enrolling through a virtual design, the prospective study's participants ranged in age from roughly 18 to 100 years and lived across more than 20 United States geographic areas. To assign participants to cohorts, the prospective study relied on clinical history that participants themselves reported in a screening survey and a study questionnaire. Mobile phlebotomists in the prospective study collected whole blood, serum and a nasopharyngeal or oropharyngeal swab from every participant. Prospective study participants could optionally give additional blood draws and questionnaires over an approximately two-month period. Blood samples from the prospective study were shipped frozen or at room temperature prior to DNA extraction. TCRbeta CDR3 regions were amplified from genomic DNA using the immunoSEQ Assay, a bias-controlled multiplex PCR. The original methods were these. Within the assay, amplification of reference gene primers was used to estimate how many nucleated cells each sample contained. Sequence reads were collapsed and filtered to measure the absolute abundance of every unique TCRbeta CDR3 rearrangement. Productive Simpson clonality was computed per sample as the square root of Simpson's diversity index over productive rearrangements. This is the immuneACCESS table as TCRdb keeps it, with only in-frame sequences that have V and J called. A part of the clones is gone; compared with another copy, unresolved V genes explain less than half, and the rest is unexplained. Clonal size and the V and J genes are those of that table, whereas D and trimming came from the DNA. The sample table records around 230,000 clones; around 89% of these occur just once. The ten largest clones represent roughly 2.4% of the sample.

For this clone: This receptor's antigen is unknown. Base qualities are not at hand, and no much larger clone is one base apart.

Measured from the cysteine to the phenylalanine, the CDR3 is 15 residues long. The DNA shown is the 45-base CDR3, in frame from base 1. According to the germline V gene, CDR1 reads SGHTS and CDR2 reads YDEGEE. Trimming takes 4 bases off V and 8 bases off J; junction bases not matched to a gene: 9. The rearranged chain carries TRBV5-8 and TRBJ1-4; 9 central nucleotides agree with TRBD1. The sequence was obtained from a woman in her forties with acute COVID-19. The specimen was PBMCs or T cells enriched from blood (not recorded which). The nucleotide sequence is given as TGTGCCAGCAGCCAAGGGACAGGGAGGACCGAAAAACTGTTTTTT. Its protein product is CASSQGTGRTEKLFF. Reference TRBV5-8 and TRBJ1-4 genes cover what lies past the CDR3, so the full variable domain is EAGVTQSPTHLIKTRGQQATLRCSPISGHTSVYWYQQALGLGLQFLLWYDEGEERNRGNFPPRFSGRQFPNYSSELNVNALELEDSALYLCASSQGTGRTEKLFFGSGTQLSVL.